The rows below give T cell receptor beta chains drawn from one sample of a study of response to subunit inactivated influenza vaccine. Using its own MiXCR run on the RT-PCR reads, TCRdb lists one record per CDR3 protein. The data hold some 800,000 distinct CDR3 sequences, with 21% observed a single time. This specimen consisted of PBMCs from blood, obtained 4 to 6 days after vaccination. The receptors shown here come from a man over 45 who received an inactivated influenza vaccine. Both conserved end residues are part of each CDR3. A D gene is named only where the DNA matches it firmly. Clone size is given for some rows only: seen once, a few or many times, or a class if the clone is expanded.

CDR3 | DNA | size | V | D | J
CASTRTGSLYEQYF | TGTGCCAGCACCCGGACAGGCTCGCTCTACGAGCAGTACTTC | NA | TRBV6-1 | TRBD1 | TRBJ2-7
CASSPTQRGANVLTF | TGCGCCAGCAGCCCCACCCAGAGGGGGGCCAACGTCCTGACTTTC | many | TRBV5-1 | NA | TRBJ2-6
CATSRIMGDRNEKLFF | TGTGCCACCAGCAGAATTATGGGGGACAGAAATGAAAAACTGTTTTTT | many | TRBV15 | TRBD1 | TRBJ1-4
CASSQEALREGPDTQYF | TGCGCCAGCAGCCAAGAAGCATTGCGGGAGGGCCCAGATACGCAGTATTTT | NA | TRBV4-3 | TRBD2 | TRBJ2-3
CASSLGTGSGEQYF | TGTGCCAGCAGCTTAGGGACAGGTTCGGGCGAGCAGTACTTC | NA | TRBV7-9 | TRBD1 | TRBJ2-7
CSVVLRGASLGYEQFF | TGCAGCGTTGTCCTTCGTGGAGCCTCCTTAGGCTATGAGCAGTTCTTC | many | TRBV29-1 | NA | TRBJ2-1
CSAPRNTEAFF | TGCAGTGCCCCTAGGAACACTGAAGCTTTCTTT | many | TRBV20-1 | NA | TRBJ1-1
CASSLGRQGWTGELFF | TGTGCCAGCAGCCTAGGGAGGCAGGGGTGGACCGGGGAGCTGTTTTTT | NA | TRBV3-1 | NA | TRBJ2-2
CASSQSTGTGLAEQFF | TGTGCCAGCAGTCAATCAACCGGGACAGGGTTGGCTGAGCAGTTCTTC | few | TRBV28 | TRBD1 | TRBJ2-1
CASSLQGGGDEQFF | TGCGCCAGCAGCCTCCAGGGGGGAGGGGATGAGCAGTTCTTC | NA | TRBV5-1 | NA | TRBJ2-1
CASSPLGGQGSYEQYF | TGTGCCAGCAGTCCCCTCGGGGGACAGGGATCCTACGAGCAGTACTTC | NA | TRBV28 | TRBD1 | TRBJ2-7
CASSSGTWYNEQFF | TGTGCCAGCTCATCCGGGACTTGGTACAATGAGCAGTTCTTC | few | TRBV18 | NA | TRBJ2-1
CASSPWDRGLEADTQYF | TGTGCCAGCTCACCATGGGACAGGGGGCTAGAAGCAGATACGCAGTATTTT | few | TRBV18 | TRBD1 | TRBJ2-3
CSAVGTSGREETQYF | TGCAGTGCGGTTGGGACTAGCGGGAGGGAAGAGACCCAGTACTTC | NA | TRBV20-1 | TRBD2 | TRBJ2-5
CASSPPAGGSGLAFF | TGTGCCAGCAGCCCTCCTGCTGGGGGGTCAGGATTGGCTTTCTTT | many | TRBV12-3/TRBV12-4 | NA | TRBJ1-1
CASWGAIVQGIHGETQYF | TGTGCCAGCTGGGGTGCCATTGTCCAGGGGATCCATGGGGAGACCCAGTACTTC | NA | TRBV28 | NA | TRBJ2-5